The 32 T cell receptor beta chains below were found in one sample sequenced in a study of blood T cell repertoires in COVID-19. The data were produced by immunoSEQ multiplex PCR, yet TCRdb's version contains in-frame clones alone and is incomplete. The data hold about 73,000 clones, with over 70% observed a single time. The sequenced material came from peripheral blood. The source of these receptors is a man aged 55 to 70 with acute or convalescent COVID-19.

V gene TRBV2 combines with J gene TRBJ1-1; 9 nucleotides match TRBD1. V lost 6 bases, J lost 1 base, and 0 bases stayed unmatched. Germline V gene sequence: CDR1 SNHLY, CDR2 FYNNEI. The CDR3 is 13 residues long. CDR3 DNA: TGTGCCAGCAGGGACAGGGGGAACACTGAAGCTTTCTTT. Its translation is CASRDRGNTEAFF.

V gene TRBV29-1 combines with J gene TRBJ2-7, with 7 bases matching TRBD1. CDR1 SQVTM and CDR2 ANQGSEA come from the germline V gene. The CDR3 consists of 13 residues. J lost 5 bases, V lost 6 bases, and 10 bases had no gene match. In nucleotides, the CDR3 is TGCAGCGTCAAATCCCGGACAGGCGACGAGCAGTACTTC. Its protein is CSVKSRTGDEQYF.

V usage is TRBV4-1 and J usage is TRBJ2-3; TRBD1 agrees at 11 bases. The CDR3 covers 16 residues. Germline trimming cut 1 base from V and 2 bases from J; bases unmatched to any gene: 2. CDR1 and CDR2 from the germline V gene are MGHRA and YSYEKL. This CDR3 is CASSQGTGGFTDTQYF. In nucleotides, the CDR3 is TGCGCCAGCAGCCAAGGGACAGGGGGCTTCACAGATACGCAGTATTTT.

The rearrangement uses TRBV14 and TRBJ2-4; D is perhaps TRBD1 (6 bases). CDR3 size: 14 residues. Trimming pared 1 base from V and 9 bases from J, leaving 13 bases between. Germline V CDR1 and CDR2: SGHDN, FVKESK. The CDR3, as DNA: TGTGCCAGCAGCCAAGCCCTCAGGGGAGCCATTCAGTACTTC. This gives the protein CASSQALRGAIQYF.

The V gene is TRBV15, the J gene TRBJ2-1; maybe TRBD2 (5 bases). The CDR3 spans 15 residues. Trimming took 1 base from V and 3 from J, leaving 10 bases between them. The germline CDR1 and CDR2 sequences are LNHNV and YYDKDF (reference sequence). The CDR3 here is CATSRGLASYNEQFF. The CDR3 DNA reads TGTGCCACCAGCAGAGGGCTAGCAAGCTACAATGAGCAGTTCTTC.

This clone has more than one count but fewer than ten. The chain joins TRBV4-1 to TRBJ1-1, with a possible D match to TRBD1 (5 bases). The CDR3 spans 16 residues. Germline-derived CDR1 and CDR2 are MGHRA and YSYEKL. Deletions cut 7 bases from V and 4 bases from J, with 22 bases between. CDR3 loop: CASTPNIRDSTTEAFF. The CDR3 region has the DNA TGCGCCAGCACCCCCAATATACGCGACAGCACCACTGAAGCTTTCTTT.

CDR3 protein: CASSELAGTLEQYF. In DNA, the CDR3 is TGTGCCAGCAGTGAACTAGCGGGGACCCTAGAGCAGTACTTC. The chain carries TRBV2 and TRBJ2-7, with TRBD2 matching 9 bases. The CDR3 covers 14 residues. V lost 2 bases and J lost 7; bases outside the gene matches: 6. Germline V gives CDR1 SNHLY, CDR2 FYNNEI.

The chain recombines TRBV6-5 with TRBJ1-2; 9 bases are shared with TRBD1. This CDR3 comprises 13 residues. CDR1 and CDR2 from the germline V gene are MNHEY and SVGAGI. Trimming took 5 bases from V and 8 from J; bases not matched to a gene: 6. DNA for the CDR3: TGTGCCAGCAGTCCCCGGGACAGGGACGGCTACACCTTC. Translating it yields CASSPRDRDGYTF.

This chain links TRBV28 with TRBJ1-2; TRBD1 might be the D (6 bases). Trimming shortened V by 2 bases and J by 5 bases, and 21 bases separated the two germline ends. The length of the CDR3 is 17 residues. Germline CDR1 reads MDHEN; CDR2 reads SYDVKM. CDR3 DNA: TGTGCCAGCAGTTTACCACTAGGGCAGGGGCGGTTTTATGGCTACACCTTC. Its translation is CASSLPLGQGRFYGYTF.

This clone came up once. This chain joins TRBV7-2 and TRBJ1-4, with a weak D call TRBD1 (6 bases). V dropped 1 base and J dropped 5 bases, with 14 bases sitting between them. CDR1 is SGHTA, CDR2 FQGNSA, per germline. This CDR3 has 16 amino acids. CDR3: CASSLEFRQGNEKLFF. The CDR3 DNA reads TGTGCCAGCAGCTTAGAGTTTCGTCAGGGGAATGAAAAACTGTTTTTT.

Of note for this clone: Germline is not matched at one junction end, which may reflect a read error. The rearrangement links TRBV5-1 to TRBJ1-1; D gene uncertain. There are 15 residues in the CDR3. The germline gives CDR1 SGHRS, CDR2 YFSETQ. The CDR3 DNA reads TGCGCCAGCAGCCCGGATGGCAGGTTGAAAACTGAAGCTTTCTTT. As protein: CASSPDGRLKTEAFF.

The chain is built from TRBV11-2 and TRBJ2-1; D is unresolved. The CDR3 contains 13 residues. The germline V gene has CDR1 SGHAT and CDR2 FQNNGV. The V and J ends lost 5 bases and 6 bases respectively, with 11 bases between them. CDR3 bases: TGTGCCAGCAGCCCCACACCCTCCAATGAGCAGTTCTTC. Encoded protein: CASSPTPSNEQFF.

The genes are TRBV2 and TRBJ2-7; D is perhaps TRBD2 (6 bases). V lost 5 bases, J lost 4 bases, and 9 bases lay in between. Germline values: CDR1 SNHLY, CDR2 FYNNEI. The CDR3 is made up of 12 amino acids. CDR3 DNA sequence: TGTGCCAGCAGTCCCGGGACTTACGAGCAGTACTTC. Translated: CASSPGTYEQYF.

The chain is built from TRBV11-3 and TRBJ2-1; D perhaps matches TRBD1 (6 bases). Germline assignment: CDR1 SGHNT and CDR2 YENEEA. The germline V and J ends were trimmed by 0 bases and 10 bases, with 13 bases remaining between them. The CDR3 totals 14 residues. The CDR3 protein is CASSLDPFGQEQFF. DNA of the CDR3: TGTGCCAGCAGCTTAGATCCTTTTGGACAGGAGCAGTTCTTC.

The V and J genes are TRBV2 and TRBJ2-7; a weak D match, TRBD2 (5 bases). Germline values: CDR1 SNHLY, CDR2 FYNNEI. Trimming shortened V by 2 bases and J by 0 bases, and 8 bases separated the two germline ends. The CDR3 is 14 residues long. The CDR3 DNA follows: TGTGCCAGCAGTGAAAATACTAGCTCCTACGAGCAGTACTTC. The encoded protein is CASSENTSSYEQYF.

The chain employs TRBV19 and TRBJ1-5; 10 nucleotides agree with TRBD1. This CDR3 has 15 amino acids. Germline V gene sequence: CDR1 LNHDA, CDR2 SQIVND (reference sequence). V dropped 1 base and J dropped 7; count of bases not matched to a gene: 4. The CDR3 DNA follows: TGTGCCAGTAGTATAGGACAGGGGGCCGGACAGCCCCAGCATTTT. It yields the protein CASSIGQGAGQPQHF.

The chain has TRBV5-1 and TRBJ1-2; maybe TRBD1 (6 bases). This CDR3 is 16 amino acids long. Trimming stripped 0 bases from V and 0 bases from J, with 12 bases between. Germline-derived CDR1 and CDR2 are SGHRS and YFSETQ. The CDR3 nucleotides are TGCGCCAGCAGCTTGGTCTCAGGGGTCGCTAACTATGGCTACACCTTC. Its translation is CASSLVSGVANYGYTF.

V and J are TRBV28 and TRBJ1-2; D remains ambiguous. This CDR3 spans 11 amino acids. CDR1 is MDHEN and CDR2 is SYDVKM in the germline V gene. Trimming shortened V by 7 bases and J by 3 bases, and 6 bases separated the two germline ends. Here the CDR3 DNA reads TGTGCCAGCACCTCCCACTATGGCTACACCTTC. Residues: CASTSHYGYTF.

The chain recombines TRBV6-4 with TRBJ2-1; D is possibly TRBD2 (6 bases). Looked up from germline, CDR1 is MRHNA and CDR2 is SNTAGT. The CDR3 has 18 amino acids. The V end was cut by 2 bases, the J end by 0 bases, with 17 bases between. This CDR3 reads CASSDHGGGSSSYNEQFF. The CDR3 coding sequence is TGTGCCAGCAGTGACCATGGGGGAGGTTCGAGCTCCTACAATGAGCAGTTCTTC.

The rearrangement uses TRBV5-1 and TRBJ2-2; 8 nucleotides align to TRBD2. The CDR3 has 15 amino acids. The V segment lost 3 bases and the J segment 3 bases; nucleotides outside the gene matches: 4. The germline CDR1 and CDR2 sequences are SGHRS and YFSETQ. The CDR3 loop reads CASSSRGGDTGELFF. The CDR3 coding sequence is TGCGCCAGCAGCTCTCGGGGGGGCGACACCGGGGAGCTGTTTTTT. Supplemented by reference TRBV5-1 and TRBJ2-2, the full variable domain reads KAGVTQTPRYLIKTRGQQVTLSCSPISGHRSVSWYQQTPGQGLQFLFEYFSETQRNKGNFPGRFSGRQFSNSRSEMNVSTLELGDSALYLCASSSRGGDTGELFFGEGSRLTVL.

The chain carries TRBV13 and TRBJ1-1; 7 bases match TRBD1. Germline V lookup: CDR1 PRHDT, CDR2 FYEKMQ (reference sequence). Unmatched junction bases numbered 9, after V lost 5 bases and J lost 9 bases. The length of the CDR3 is 13 residues. CDR3: CASSIRQGSQAFF. CDR3 sequence (DNA): TGTGCCAGCAGCATACGACAGGGAAGTCAAGCTTTCTTT.

There are a few counts of this clone. V and J are TRBV15 and TRBJ1-2, with D perhaps TRBD1 (5 bases). CDR1 and CDR2 (germline): LNHNV, YYDKDF (reference sequence). The V end lost 6 bases, the J end lost 2 bases, and 10 bases lay between the germline ends. This CDR3 is 13 amino acids long. The CDR3 loop reads CATSLGGNYGYTF. The CDR3 DNA follows: TGTGCCACCAGTTTGGGGGGGAACTATGGCTACACCTTC.

The J gene is TRBJ1-5, the V gene TRBV4-1; perhaps TRBD1 as D (5 bases). The CDR3 sequence is 15 residues long. V was cut by 4 bases and J by 6 bases, with 16 bases left in between. CDR1 is MGHRA, CDR2 YSYEKL, per germline. CDR3 bases: TGCGCCAGCAGCCCTCCGGGACTGGAAGGTCAGCCCCAGCATTTT. This gives the protein CASSPPGLEGQPQHF.

This chain links TRBV7-3 with TRBJ2-5; 9 positions match TRBD2. The V segment lost 1 base and the J segment 5 bases; nucleotides outside the gene matches: 5. The CDR3 totals 15 residues. Germline CDR1 reads SGHTA; CDR2 reads FQGTGA. CDR3 nucleotides: TGTGCCAGCAGCTTAAGAACTAGCGGGCCGGAGACCCAGTACTTC. It codes for CASSLRTSGPETQYF.

The chain has TRBV11-2 and TRBJ1-4; TRBD1 might be the D (5 bases). This CDR3 comprises 16 residues. V shed 1 base and J shed 6 bases, with 15 bases lying between them. The germline V gene has CDR1 SGHAT and CDR2 FQNNGV. For the CDR3, the DNA is TGTGCCAGCAGCTTAGGTAGCAGGGTCCCGGATGAAAAACTGTTTTTT. Translated: CASSLGSRVPDEKLFF.

This clone occurred once. The rearrangement links TRBV18 to TRBJ2-7; 7 bases agree with TRBD1. Germline V gives CDR1 KGHSH, CDR2 LQKENI. J lost 5 bases, V lost 1 base, and 11 bases had no gene match. The CDR3 extends over 16 amino acids. The CDR3, as DNA: TGTGCCAGCTCACCACGTCGAGGGGGCGGAAGCGACGAGCAGTACTTC. Translation gives CASSPRRGGGSDEQYF.

The V and J genes are TRBV7-3 and TRBJ2-1, with D maybe TRBD2 (5 bases). V was clipped by 4 bases and J by 0 bases, with 13 bases between them. Germline V gene lookup returns CDR1 SGHTA and CDR2 FQGTGA. CDR3 size: 16 residues. CDR3 in amino acids: CASSSSSRSSYNEQFF. The CDR3 DNA is TGTGCCAGCAGCTCGTCTAGCAGGAGCTCCTACAATGAGCAGTTCTTC.

This chain uses TRBV12-1 with TRBJ2-7; TRBD1 is taken as the D call from the table, unchecked against the DNA. TRBV12-1 is assigned pseudogene status. This CDR3 is 14 amino acids long. CDR3 protein: CASSSIQGSYEQYV. In DNA, the CDR3 is TGTGCCAGCAGCTCTATACAGGGTTCCTACGAGCAGTACGTC.

This clone was recorded a few times. The chain combines TRBV9 with TRBJ2-2; D is unclear. Trimming shortened V by 4 bases and J by 0 bases, and 7 bases separated the two germline ends. Germline V gene data show CDR1 as SGDLS and CDR2 as YYNGEE. The CDR3 consists of 14 residues. This chain's CDR3 is CASSLRTNTGELFF. CDR3 coding DNA: TGTGCCAGCAGCCTCCGTACGAACACCGGGGAGCTGTTTTTT.

The rearrangement joins TRBV11-2 to TRBJ2-4; TRBD2 might be the D (5 bases). The germline V gene encodes CDR1 SGHAT and CDR2 FQNNGV. The CDR3 consists of 15 residues. The V end was cut by 5 bases, the J end by 6 bases, with 17 bases between. The CDR3 loop is CASSTRRASGNIQYF. The CDR3 DNA follows: TGTGCCAGCAGCACGCGCCGGGCCAGCGGAAACATTCAGTACTTC.

This clone was seen just once. The chain uses TRBV6-5 and TRBJ2-3; 9 bases fit TRBD1. Losses at the gene ends were 6 bases for V and 6 bases for J; bases not matched to a gene: 4. CDR1 is MNHEY and CDR2 is SVGAGI in the germline V gene. The CDR3 is made up of 13 amino acids. The DNA of the CDR3 is TGTGCCAGCAGGGGACAGGGACGGGATACGCAGTATTTT. Its translation: CASRGQGRDTQYF.

This clone was seen a few times. The J gene is TRBJ1-1, the V gene TRBV6-5, with D perhaps matching TRBD1 (6 bases). This CDR3 is built from 12 residues. Per the germline V gene, CDR1 is MNHEY and CDR2 is SVGAGI. V lost 7 bases, J lost 7 bases, and 13 bases lay in between. The CDR3 DNA reads TGTGCCAGCACCTTCGGACAGAGTGAAGCTTTCTTT. Its protein product is CASTFGQSEAFF.